The source of this TCR beta chain is a study of T cells in Graves' hyperthyroidism and ophthalmopathy. Using RNA transcripts as the source, TCR beta CDR3 regions were amplified. With the HTBI primer set, the TCR CDR3 went through a first round of RT-PCR. TCRdb reprocessed the multiplex PCR reads with MiXCR, giving one entry per CDR3 protein. This repertoire shows some 600,000 distinct CDR3 sequences, approximately 15% found once; its top ten account for less than 6%. The sample holds a few counts of this clonotype. The V gene end was trimmed by 1 base and the J gene end by 7 bases; junction bases not matched to a gene: 8. The germline CDR1 and CDR2 sequences are LGHDT and YNNKEL (reference sequence). CDR3 size: 17 residues.

Sequencing input: blood. This chain uses TRBV3-1 with TRBJ2-4; 12 bases fit TRBD1. The sequence came from a woman in her twenties or thirties with Graves' hyperthyroidism that later progressed to Graves' ophthalmopathy. CDR3 region: CASSQASGTGGKNIQYF. In nucleotides, the CDR3 is TGTGCCAGCAGCCAAGCCTCCGGGACAGGGGGCAAGAACATTCAGTACTTC. The full variable domain, rest sourced from reference TRBV3-1 and TRBJ2-4, is DTAVSQTPKYLVTQMGNDKSIKCEQNLGHDTMYWYKQDSKKFLKIMFSYNNKELIINETVPNRFSPKSPDKAHLNLHINSLELGDSAVYFCASSQASGTGGKNIQYFGAGTRLSVL.